This TCR beta chain is drawn from a study of metastatic and nonmetastatic thyroid tumors. Across the study: Peripheral blood and tumor or nodule samples from malignant and benign thyroid patients were compared. Study findings and constraints: It was reported that TCR beta diversity was significantly higher in malignant thyroid tumors than benign nodules, in blood and tumor.

Prior to thyroid surgery, none of the patients had received any treatment. By its share, this clone is medium-sized. Its antigen is currently unknown. Original analysis: Built for papillary thyroid cancer, a distant-metastasis classifier drew on CDR3 differences across clinicopathological groups. TCRdb reprocessed the PCR reads using MiXCR. Here the V and J calls rest on TCRdb's processing, not on the authors' analysis. This table has about 11,000 clones, roughly 28% appearing once. The CDR3 extends over 16 amino acids. V gave up 0 bases and J gave up 0 bases, with 13 bases separating them. Germline-derived CDR1 and CDR2 are SGDLS and YYNGEE.

The source of this sequence is a female donor with papillary thyroid cancer or a benign thyroid nodule (not recorded which). Some clones in this sample may be carry-over from other donors' samples. The rearrangement uses TRBV9 and TRBJ2-7; D is perhaps TRBD1 or TRBD2 (5 bases each). Sequenced material: tumor tissue. The CDR3: CASSVDGGTSSYEQYF. For the CDR3, the DNA is TGTGCCAGCAGCGTAGACGGTGGGACCAGCTCCTACGAGCAGTACTTC.